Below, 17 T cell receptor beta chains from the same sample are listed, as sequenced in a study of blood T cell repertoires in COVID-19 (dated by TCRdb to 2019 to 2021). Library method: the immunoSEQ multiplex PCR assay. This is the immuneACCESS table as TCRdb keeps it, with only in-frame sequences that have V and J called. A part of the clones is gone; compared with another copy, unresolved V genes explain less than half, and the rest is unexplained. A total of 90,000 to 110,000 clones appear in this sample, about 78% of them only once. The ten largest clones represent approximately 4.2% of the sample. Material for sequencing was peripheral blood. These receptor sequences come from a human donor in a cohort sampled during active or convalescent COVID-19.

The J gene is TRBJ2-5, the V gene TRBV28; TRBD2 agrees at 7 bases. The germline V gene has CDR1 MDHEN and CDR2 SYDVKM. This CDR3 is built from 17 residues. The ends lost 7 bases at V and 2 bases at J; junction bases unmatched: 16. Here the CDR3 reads CASTPPASGEGQETQYF. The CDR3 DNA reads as TGTGCCAGCACTCCTCCGGCCTCCGGGGAGGGACAAGAGACCCAGTACTTC. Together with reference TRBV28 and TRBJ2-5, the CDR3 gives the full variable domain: DVKVTQSSRYLVKRTGEKVFLECVQDMDHENMFWYRQDPGLGLRLIYFSYDVKMKEKGDIPEGYSVSREKKERFSLILESASTNQTSMYLCASTPPASGEGQETQYFGPGTRLLVL.

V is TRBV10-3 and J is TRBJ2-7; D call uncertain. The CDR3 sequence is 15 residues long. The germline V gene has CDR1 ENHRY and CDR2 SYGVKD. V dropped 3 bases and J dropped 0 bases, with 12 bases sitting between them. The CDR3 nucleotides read TGTGCCATCAGTGATTTTGGAGTTAGCTCCTACGAGCAGTACTTC. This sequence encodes CAISDFGVSSYEQYF.

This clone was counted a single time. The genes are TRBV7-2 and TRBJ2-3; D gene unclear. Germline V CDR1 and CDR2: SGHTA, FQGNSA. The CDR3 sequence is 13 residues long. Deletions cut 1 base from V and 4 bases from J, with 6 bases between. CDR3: CASSLVLADTQYF. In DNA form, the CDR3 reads TGTGCCAGCAGCTTAGTCCTAGCAGATACGCAGTATTTT.

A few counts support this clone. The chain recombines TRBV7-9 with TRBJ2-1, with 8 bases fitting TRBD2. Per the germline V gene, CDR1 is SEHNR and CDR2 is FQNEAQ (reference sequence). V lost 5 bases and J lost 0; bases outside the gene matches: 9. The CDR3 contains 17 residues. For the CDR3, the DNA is TGTGCCAGCAGCCAGATACTAGCGGACCCCTCCTACAATGAGCAGTTCTTC. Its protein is CASSQILADPSYNEQFF.

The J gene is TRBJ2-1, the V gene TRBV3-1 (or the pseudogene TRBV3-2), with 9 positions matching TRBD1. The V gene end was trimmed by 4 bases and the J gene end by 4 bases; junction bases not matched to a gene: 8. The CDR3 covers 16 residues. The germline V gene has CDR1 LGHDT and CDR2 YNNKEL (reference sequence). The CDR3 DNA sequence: TGTGCCAGCAGCCTTTTTGCGACAGGGGGATACAATGAGCAGTTCTTC. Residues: CASSLFATGGYNEQFF.

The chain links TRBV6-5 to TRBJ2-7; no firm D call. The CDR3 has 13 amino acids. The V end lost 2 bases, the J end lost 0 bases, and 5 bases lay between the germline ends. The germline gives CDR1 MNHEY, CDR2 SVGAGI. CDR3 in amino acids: CASSYGGSYEQYF. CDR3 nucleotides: TGTGCCAGCAGTTACGGCGGCTCCTACGAGCAGTACTTC.

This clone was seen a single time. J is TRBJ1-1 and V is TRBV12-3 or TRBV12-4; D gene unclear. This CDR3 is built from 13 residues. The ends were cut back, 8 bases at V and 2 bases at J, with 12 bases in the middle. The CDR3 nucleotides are TGTGCCAGCTCAACGGGTCGCAACACTGAAGCTTTCTTT. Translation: CASSTGRNTEAFF.

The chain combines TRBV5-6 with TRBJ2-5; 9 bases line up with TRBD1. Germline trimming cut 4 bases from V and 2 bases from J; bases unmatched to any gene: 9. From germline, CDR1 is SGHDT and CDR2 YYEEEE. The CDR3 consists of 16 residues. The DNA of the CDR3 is TGTGCCAGCAGCGGGAGGACAGGGGCTTCTCAAGAGACCCAGTACTTC. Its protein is CASSGRTGASQETQYF.

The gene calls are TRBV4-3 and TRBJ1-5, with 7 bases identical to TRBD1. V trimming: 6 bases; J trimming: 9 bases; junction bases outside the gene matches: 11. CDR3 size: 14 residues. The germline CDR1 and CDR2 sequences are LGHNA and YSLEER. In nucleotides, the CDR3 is TGCGCCAGCAGTGACGATACAGGGGCCGGGCCCCAGCATTTT. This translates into CASSDDTGAGPQHF.

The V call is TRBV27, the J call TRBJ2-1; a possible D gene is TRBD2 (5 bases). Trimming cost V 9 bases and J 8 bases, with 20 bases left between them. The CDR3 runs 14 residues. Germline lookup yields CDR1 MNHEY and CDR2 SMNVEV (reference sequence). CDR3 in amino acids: CASTSGYLFDEQFF. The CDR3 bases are TGTGCCAGTACCAGCGGATATCTTTTTGATGAGCAGTTCTTC.

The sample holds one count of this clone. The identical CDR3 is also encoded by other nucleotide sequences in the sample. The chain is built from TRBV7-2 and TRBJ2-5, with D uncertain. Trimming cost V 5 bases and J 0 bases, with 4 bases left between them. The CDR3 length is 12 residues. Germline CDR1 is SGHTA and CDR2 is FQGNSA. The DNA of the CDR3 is TGTGCCAGCAGCCCGTACCAAGAGACCCAGTACTTC. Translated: CASSPYQETQYF.

The CDR3 DNA is TGTGCCAGCAGTTCCCACCGGGATCCCAGGGACTCTAGCACAGATACGCAGTATTTT. It yields the protein CASSSHRDPRDSSTDTQYF. This chain uses TRBV27 with TRBJ2-3; D is possibly TRBD2 (6 bases). The germline V gene has CDR1 MNHEY and CDR2 SMNVEV (reference sequence). With 4 bases removed from V and 0 bases from J, the gap between germline ends came to 23 bases. The CDR3 spans 19 residues.

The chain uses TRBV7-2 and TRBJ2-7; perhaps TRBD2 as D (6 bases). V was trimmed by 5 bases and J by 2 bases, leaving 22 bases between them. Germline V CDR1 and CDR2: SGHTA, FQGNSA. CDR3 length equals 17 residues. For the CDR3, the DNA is TGTGCCAGCAGCCTAACGTCGGCGGGAAACAGACCCTACGAGCAGTACTTC. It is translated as CASSLTSAGNRPYEQYF.

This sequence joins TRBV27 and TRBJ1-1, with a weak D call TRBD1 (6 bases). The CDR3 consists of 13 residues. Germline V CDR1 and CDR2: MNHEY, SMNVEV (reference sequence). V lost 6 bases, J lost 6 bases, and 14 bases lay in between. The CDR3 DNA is TGTGCCAGCAGGATGACAGGAATAGCTGAAGCTTTCTTT. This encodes CASRMTGIAEAFF.

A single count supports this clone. CDR3 region: CASSPLPGLGGNEQFF. Written as DNA, the CDR3 is TGTGCCAGCAGCCCCTTGCCGGGTTTAGGGGGCAATGAGCAGTTCTTC. The rearrangement uses TRBV9 and TRBJ2-1; possibly TRBD1 for D (6 bases). The germline V gene has CDR1 SGDLS and CDR2 YYNGEE. The V gene lost 4 bases and the J gene lost 6 bases, with 20 bases spanning the gap. This CDR3 has 16 residues.

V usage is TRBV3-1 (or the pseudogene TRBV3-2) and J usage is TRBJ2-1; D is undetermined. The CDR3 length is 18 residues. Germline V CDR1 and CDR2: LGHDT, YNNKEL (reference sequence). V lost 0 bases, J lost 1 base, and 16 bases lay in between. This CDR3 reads CASSQDSFASPSYNEQFF. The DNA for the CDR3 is TGTGCCAGCAGCCAAGATAGTTTTGCCTCCCCATCCTACAATGAGCAGTTCTTC.

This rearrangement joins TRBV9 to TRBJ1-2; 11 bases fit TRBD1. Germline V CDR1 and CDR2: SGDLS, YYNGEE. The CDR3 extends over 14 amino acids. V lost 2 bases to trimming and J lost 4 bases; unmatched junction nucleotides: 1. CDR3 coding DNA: TGTGCCAGCAGCGTCGGACAGGGGGCCTATGGCTACACCTTC. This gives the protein CASSVGQGAYGYTF.